Below are 16 T cell receptor beta chains sequenced from a single sample in a study of blood T cell repertoires in COVID-19. Sequencing used immunoSEQ multiplex PCR; TCRdb keeps in-frame clones, though not all of them. This table holds 90,000 to 140,000 clones, approximately 82% found once. The sequenced sample consisted of peripheral blood. The receptors stem from a woman at least 80 years old with acute or convalescent COVID-19.

This clone has only a few counts. The genes are TRBV7-9 and TRBJ1-3, with no clear D. Trimming shortened V by 1 base and J by 0 bases, and 13 bases separated the two germline ends. CDR1 and CDR2 (germline): SEHNR, FQNEAQ (reference sequence). The length of the CDR3 is 17 residues. The CDR3 nucleotides are TGTGCCAGCAGCTTAGGGAGGGTGGGAAGCTCTGGAAACACCATATATTTT. Translated: CASSLGRVGSSGNTIYF.

The sample holds one count of this clone. The chain combines TRBV7-8 with TRBJ2-3; 7 nucleotides align to TRBD2. There are 14 residues in the CDR3. The germline V gene encodes CDR1 SGHVS and CDR2 FQNEAQ. J was trimmed by 9 bases and V by 4 bases; bases with no gene match: 10. The DNA for the CDR3 is TGTGCCAGCAGCTCTCTAGCGCTCGGGGGGACGCAGTATTTT. As protein: CASSSLALGGTQYF.

This sequence joins TRBV10-3 and TRBJ1-5; D is perhaps TRBD1 (5 bases). The length of the CDR3 is 14 residues. With 3 bases removed from V and 0 bases from J, the gap between germline ends came to 6 bases. Germline V CDR1 and CDR2: ENHRY, SYGVKD. The CDR3: CAISEGVSNQPQHF. The CDR3 nucleotides read TGTGCCATCAGTGAAGGGGTTAGCAATCAGCCCCAGCATTTT.

The DNA of the CDR3 is TGTGCCAGCTCACCACGGCTTCCGGGGGGCTCAACTAATGAAAAACTGTTTTTT. Translating gives CASSPRLPGGSTNEKLFF. V usage is TRBV18 and J usage is TRBJ1-4; D possibly corresponds to TRBD1 (6 bases). V lost 1 base and J 0 bases, leaving 15 bases between the germline ends. This CDR3 spans 18 amino acids. Germline CDR1 and CDR2: KGHSH and LQKENI.

The rearrangement joins TRBV19 to TRBJ2-3; 8 bases are a match to TRBD2. The J segment lost 3 bases and the V segment lost 3 bases, leaving 2 bases of the junction unmatched. The CDR3 is 14 residues long. Germline assignment: CDR1 LNHDA and CDR2 SQIVND (reference sequence). CDR3 bases: TGTGCCAGTAGTATCGGGACTAGAACAGATACGCAGTATTTT. Its translation: CASSIGTRTDTQYF.

The sample holds one count of this clone. The chain carries TRBV29-1 and TRBJ2-1; D gene ambiguous. The V and J ends lost 4 bases and 4 bases respectively, with 17 bases between them. Germline values: CDR1 SQVTM, CDR2 ANQGSEA. The CDR3 is made up of 15 amino acids. The CDR3 DNA follows: TGCAGCGTTGTCGCGGTCCTTCACCTTTACAATGAGCAGTTCTTC. As protein: CSVVAVLHLYNEQFF.

The rearrangement joins TRBV5-6 to TRBJ1-1; maybe TRBD1 (6 bases). This CDR3 spans 15 amino acids. Germline V gives CDR1 SGHDT, CDR2 YYEEEE. The V gene lost 4 bases and the J gene lost 2 bases, with 15 bases spanning the gap. This chain's CDR3 is CASSTIQGPNTEAFF. The CDR3 region has the DNA TGTGCCAGCAGCACAATACAGGGCCCCAACACTGAAGCTTTCTTT.

This clone came up once. CDR3 DNA: TGTGCCACCAGCCGGGACAGGGGGAGGGATGAGCAGTTCTTC. Translated: CATSRDRGRDEQFF. This chain connects TRBV24-1 to TRBJ2-1, with TRBD1 matching 11 bases. J lost 8 bases, V lost 7 bases, and 6 bases had no gene match. The CDR3 runs 14 residues. Per germline, CDR1 KGHDR and CDR2 SFDVKD.

The chain recombines TRBV4-3 with TRBJ1-2; D gene unclear. V was clipped by 0 bases and J by 8 bases, with 10 bases between them. This CDR3 has 13 amino acids. The germline V gene encodes CDR1 LGHNA and CDR2 YSLEER. In nucleotides, the CDR3 is TGCGCCAGCAGCCAAGACGCGTTCATCGGCTACACCTTC. Amino acid sequence: CASSQDAFIGYTF.

CDR3 sequence reads: CASSPLAGGLVQTQYF. The CDR3 DNA reads as TGTGCCAGCTCACCATTGGCAGGGGGCCTGGTGCAGACCCAGTACTTC. The chain uses TRBV18 and TRBJ2-5; TRBD1 matches 8 bases. With V trimmed by 2 bases and J by 6 bases, 11 bases remained unmatched. CDR1 KGHSH and CDR2 LQKENI come from the germline V gene. This CDR3 contains 16 residues.

This clone was recorded only once. The chain joins TRBV28 to TRBJ2-7; D may be TRBD1 (6 bases). Deletions cut 5 bases from V and 3 bases from J, with 17 bases between. This CDR3 has 15 residues. Germline V gene data show CDR1 as MDHEN and CDR2 as SYDVKM. The CDR3 loop reads CASSPPGQTHYEQYF. CDR3 nucleotides: TGTGCCAGCAGTCCCCCAGGACAGACACACTACGAGCAGTACTTC.

The V and J genes are TRBV28 and TRBJ2-7; 11 bases agree with TRBD2. This CDR3 is built from 14 residues. J lost 6 bases, V lost 5 bases, and 6 bases had no gene match. The germline gives CDR1 MDHEN, CDR2 SYDVKM. The CDR3 DNA reads TGTGCCAGCAGTATCCTAGCGGGAGGCGGCGAGCAGTACTTC. Amino acid sequence: CASSILAGGGEQYF.

This chain links TRBV2 with TRBJ2-7; 8 bases match TRBD1. The CDR3 has 15 amino acids. Trimming removed 6 bases from V and 7 bases from J; junction bases left unmatched: 14. Germline loops: CDR1 SNHLY, CDR2 FYNNEI. The CDR3, as DNA: TGTGCCAGCAGCCCTGACAGGGGACGCGGATGGGAGCAGTACTTC. Encoded protein: CASSPDRGRGWEQYF.

The chain couples TRBV5-1 to TRBJ2-2; 11 bases are a match to TRBD2. Germline CDR1 and CDR2: SGHRS and YFSETQ. The J segment lost 5 bases and the V segment lost 4 bases, leaving 7 bases of the junction unmatched. CDR3 length: 16 residues. The CDR3 DNA is TGCGCCAGCAGCCTGCTAGCGGGAGGTTCAACCGGGGAGCTGTTTTTT. This codes for CASSLLAGGSTGELFF.

The chain carries TRBV2 and TRBJ1-5, with D possibly TRBD1 on 6 matching bases. The CDR3 is 15 amino acids. Germline V gives CDR1 SNHLY, CDR2 FYNNEI. Trimming stripped 6 bases from V and 7 bases from J, with 19 bases between. CDR3: CASRTTGRREQPQHF. The CDR3 region has the DNA TGTGCCAGCAGGACAACAGGGAGAAGAGAGCAGCCCCAGCATTTT. Full variable domain (rest looked up from reference TRBV2 and TRBJ1-5): EPEVTQTPSHQVTQMGQEVILRCVPISNHLYFYWYRQILGQKVEFLVSFYNNEISEKSEIFDDQFSVERPDGSNFTLKIRSTKLEDSAMYFCASRTTGRREQPQHFGDGTRLSIL.

This clone has a single count. The CDR3 DNA reads as TGTGCCAGCAGCTCGCGGACTAGCGAGCCACAAGAGACCCAGTACTTC. This gives the protein CASSSRTSEPQETQYF. The chain couples TRBV11-2 to TRBJ2-5; 9 positions agree with TRBD2. J gave up 2 bases and V 4 bases, and 8 bases lay outside the gene matches. CDR3 length: 16 residues. Germline CDR1 is SGHAT and CDR2 is FQNNGV.